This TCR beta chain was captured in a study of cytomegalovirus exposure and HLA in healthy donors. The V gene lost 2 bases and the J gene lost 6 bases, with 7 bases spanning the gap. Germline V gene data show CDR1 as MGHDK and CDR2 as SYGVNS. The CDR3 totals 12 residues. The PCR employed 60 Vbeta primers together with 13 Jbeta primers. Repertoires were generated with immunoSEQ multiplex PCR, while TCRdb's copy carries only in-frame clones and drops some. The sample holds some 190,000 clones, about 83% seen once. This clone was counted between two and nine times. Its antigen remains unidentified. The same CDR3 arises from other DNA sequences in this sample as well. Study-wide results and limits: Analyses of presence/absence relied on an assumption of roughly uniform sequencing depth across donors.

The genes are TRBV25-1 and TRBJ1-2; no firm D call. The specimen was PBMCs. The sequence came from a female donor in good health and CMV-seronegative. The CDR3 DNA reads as TGTGCCAGCAGTGAAGTCCGGGATGGCTACACCTTC. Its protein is CASSEVRDGYTF.